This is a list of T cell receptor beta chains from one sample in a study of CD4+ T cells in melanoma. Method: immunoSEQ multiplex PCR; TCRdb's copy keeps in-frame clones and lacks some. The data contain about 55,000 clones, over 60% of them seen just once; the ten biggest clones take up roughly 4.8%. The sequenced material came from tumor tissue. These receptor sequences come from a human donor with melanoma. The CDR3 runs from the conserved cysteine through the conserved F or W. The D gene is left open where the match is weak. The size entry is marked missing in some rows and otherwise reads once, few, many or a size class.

CDR3aa: CASSIQGFTEAFF
CDR3nt: TGTGCCAGTAGTATACAGGGATTCACTGAAGCTTTCTTT
j_gene: TRBJ1-1
v_gene: TRBV19
abundance: -
d_gene: -

CDR3aa: CASRPPYYGYTF
CDR3nt: TGTGCCAGCCGGCCCCCCTACTATGGCTACACCTTC
j_gene: TRBJ1-2
v_gene: TRBV6-5
abundance: -
d_gene: -

CDR3aa: CASSLDRVRNTEAFF
CDR3nt: TGTGCCAGTAGTCTAGACAGGGTTCGGAACACTGAAGCTTTCTTT
j_gene: TRBJ1-1
v_gene: TRBV19
abundance: -
d_gene: TRBD1

CDR3aa: CASSVDGTLYNEQFF
CDR3nt: TGTGCCAGCAGCGTAGACGGGACATTATACAATGAGCAGTTCTTC
j_gene: TRBJ2-1
v_gene: TRBV9
abundance: -
d_gene: -

CDR3aa: CASKWGGRKTEAFF
CDR3nt: TGTGCCAGCAAATGGGGAGGGAGGAAAACTGAAGCTTTCTTT
j_gene: TRBJ1-1
v_gene: TRBV28
abundance: -
d_gene: -

CDR3aa: CAWHDLGTVGYTF
CDR3nt: TGTGCCTGGCACGATCTGGGGACGGTTGGCTACACCTTC
j_gene: TRBJ1-2
v_gene: TRBV30
abundance: -
d_gene: -

CDR3aa: CASALQIGTRGYGYTF
CDR3nt: TGTGCCAGCGCCCTTCAAATCGGAACAAGGGGCTATGGCTACACCTTC
j_gene: TRBJ1-2
v_gene: TRBV18
abundance: -
d_gene: -

CDR3aa: CASSGGLAGESKNIQYF
CDR3nt: TGTGCCAGCAGCGGAGGACTAGCGGGGGAGAGCAAAAACATTCAGTACTTC
j_gene: TRBJ2-4
v_gene: TRBV7-9
abundance: once
d_gene: TRBD2

CDR3aa: CASSLSDEQYF
CDR3nt: TGTGCCAGCAGCTTAAGCGACGAGCAGTACTTC
j_gene: TRBJ2-7
v_gene: TRBV28
abundance: few
d_gene: -

CDR3aa: CASSLGTGAYEQYF
CDR3nt: TGTGCCAGCAGCTTGGGGACAGGGGCCTACGAGCAGTACTTC
j_gene: TRBJ2-7
v_gene: TRBV13
abundance: -
d_gene: TRBD1

CDR3aa: CASSLKGGQPQHF
CDR3nt: TGTGCCAGCAGCTTGAAGGGAGGGCAGCCCCAGCATTTT
j_gene: TRBJ1-5
v_gene: TRBV5-6
abundance: -
d_gene: -

CDR3aa: CASSSGRGNTEAFF
CDR3nt: TGTGCCAGCAGCTCGGGCCGGGGCAACACTGAAGCTTTCTTT
j_gene: TRBJ1-1
v_gene: TRBV2
abundance: -
d_gene: -

CDR3aa: CASSDPSGHTDTQYF
CDR3nt: TGTGCCAGCAGTGATCCTAGCGGCCACACAGATACGCAGTATTTT
j_gene: TRBJ2-3
v_gene: TRBV2
abundance: -
d_gene: TRBD2

CDR3aa: CASSRGTSGVSDTQYF
CDR3nt: TGTGCCAGCAGCAGGGGGACTAGCGGGGTATCGGATACGCAGTATTTT
j_gene: TRBJ2-3
v_gene: TRBV9
abundance: -
d_gene: TRBD2

CDR3aa: CASSGQGANYGYTF
CDR3nt: TGCGCCAGCAGTGGGCAGGGAGCTAACTATGGCTACACCTTC
j_gene: TRBJ1-2
v_gene: TRBV10-2
abundance: many
d_gene: -

CDR3aa: CASSLGGGGSYEQYF
CDR3nt: TGTGCCAGCAGCTTGGGAGGCGGGGGGTCCTACGAGCAGTACTTC
j_gene: TRBJ2-7
v_gene: TRBV5-6
abundance: -
d_gene: TRBD2

CDR3aa: CASSLGADYGYTF
CDR3nt: TGCGCCAGCAGCTTGGGGGCAGATTATGGCTACACCTTC
j_gene: TRBJ1-2
v_gene: TRBV5-1
abundance: few
d_gene: -

CDR3aa: CASSVAQDRDTGELFF
CDR3nt: TGTGCCAGCAGCGTAGCCCAAGACAGGGACACCGGGGAGCTGTTTTTT
j_gene: TRBJ2-2
v_gene: TRBV9
abundance: -
d_gene: TRBD1

CDR3aa: CAEQVMGDTQYF
CDR3nt: TGTGCCGAACAGGTGATGGGAGATACGCAGTATTTT
j_gene: TRBJ2-3
v_gene: TRBV5-3
abundance: -
d_gene: -

CDR3aa: CASSAGTGGNEKLFF
CDR3nt: TGTGCCAGCAGCGCGGGGACAGGAGGAAATGAAAAACTGTTTTTT
j_gene: TRBJ1-4
v_gene: TRBV9
abundance: once
d_gene: TRBD1

CDR3aa: CSVEVRGANEQFF
CDR3nt: TGCAGCGTTGAAGTGCGGGGGGCCAATGAGCAGTTCTTC
j_gene: TRBJ2-1
v_gene: TRBV29-1
abundance: -
d_gene: TRBD2

CDR3aa: CASSGDTQTEAFF
CDR3nt: TGTGCCAGCAGCGGTGACACCCAAACTGAAGCTTTCTTT
j_gene: TRBJ1-1
v_gene: TRBV9
abundance: once
d_gene: -

CDR3aa: CASSPQPGNHEQFF
CDR3nt: TGTGCCAGCAGCCCTCAGCCGGGGAATCATGAGCAGTTCTTC
j_gene: TRBJ2-1
v_gene: TRBV16
abundance: -
d_gene: -

CDR3aa: CASKNRPATNEKLFF
CDR3nt: TGTGCCAGCAAGAACAGACCCGCAACTAATGAAAAACTGTTTTTT
j_gene: TRBJ1-4
v_gene: TRBV7-6
abundance: -
d_gene: -

CDR3aa: CASSSRHTDTYGYTF
CDR3nt: TGTGCCAGCAGCTCCAGACATACGGACACATATGGCTACACCTTC
j_gene: TRBJ1-2
v_gene: TRBV5-5
abundance: -
d_gene: -

CDR3aa: CASSATGQTEAFF
CDR3nt: TGTGCCAGCAGTGCTACAGGGCAAACTGAAGCTTTCTTT
j_gene: TRBJ1-1
v_gene: TRBV2
abundance: -
d_gene: -

CDR3aa: CASSVAQGANYGYTF
CDR3nt: TGTGCCAGCAGCGTAGCCCAGGGGGCAAACTATGGCTACACCTTC
j_gene: TRBJ1-2
v_gene: TRBV9
abundance: -
d_gene: TRBD1